One sample yielded the 24 T cell receptor beta chains listed below, sequenced in a study of blood T cell repertoires in COVID-19. The method was immunoSEQ multiplex PCR; TCRdb's version includes in-frame clones alone and lacks a portion of them. The top ten clones hold 20% to 25% of a sample with roughly 76,000 clones, around 75% of them seen once. The specimen sequenced was peripheral blood. The receptors were gathered from a man between 65 and 79 years old with acute or convalescent COVID-19.

The chain carries TRBV29-1 and TRBJ2-3; D perhaps matches TRBD2 (6 bases). CDR1 is SQVTM and CDR2 is ANQGSEA in the germline V gene. V was pared by 4 bases and J by 1 base, with 18 bases between. This CDR3 is built from 16 residues. The CDR3 DNA reads as TGCAGCGTTGTGGGCGGGACCCTCCCAGGCACAGATACGCAGTATTTT. Encoded protein: CSVVGGTLPGTDTQYF.

The chain recombines TRBV7-2 with TRBJ2-7; a possible D gene is TRBD2 (7 bases). The CDR3 has 17 amino acids. Per germline, CDR1 SGHTA and CDR2 FQGNSA. V shed 5 bases and J shed 2 bases, with 22 bases lying between them. The CDR3 DNA reads TGTGCCAGCAGCGCCTACCGGGGGGCGGGACTACCCTACGAGCAGTACTTC. Translation: CASSAYRGAGLPYEQYF.

The V call is TRBV7-2, the J call TRBJ2-1; TRBD2 aligns across 9 bases. This CDR3 is built from 15 residues. V trimming: 8 bases; J trimming: 8 bases; junction bases outside the gene matches: 13. Germline V gene data show CDR1 as SGHTA and CDR2 as FQGNSA. The CDR3 loop reads CASGRGGRAGYEQFF. The CDR3, as DNA: TGTGCCAGCGGTAGGGGCGGGAGGGCCGGATATGAGCAGTTCTTC.

The rearrangement links TRBV24-1 to TRBJ1-1, with TRBD1 as a possible D gene (6 bases). This CDR3 has 14 amino acids. Germline V gives CDR1 KGHDR, CDR2 SFDVKD. V dropped 5 bases and J dropped 7 bases, with 16 bases sitting between them. CDR3 protein: CATSGGGDRGEAFF. CDR3 coding DNA: TGTGCCACCAGTGGCGGGGGCGATAGGGGTGAAGCTTTCTTT.

The J gene is TRBJ2-5, the V gene TRBV28; a possible D gene is TRBD1 (8 bases). CDR1 is MDHEN and CDR2 is SYDVKM in the germline V gene. V shed 5 bases and J shed 5 bases, with 21 bases lying between them. CDR3 length: 16 residues. The CDR3 is CASSPWTGRVWETQYF. The CDR3, as DNA: TGTGCCAGCAGTCCCTGGACAGGGAGGGTGTGGGAGACCCAGTACTTC. Full variable domain (rest looked up from reference TRBV28 and TRBJ2-5): DVKVTQSSRYLVKRTGEKVFLECVQDMDHENMFWYRQDPGLGLRLIYFSYDVKMKEKGDIPEGYSVSREKKERFSLILESASTNQTSMYLCASSPWTGRVWETQYFGPGTRLLVL.

This clone has a single count. The chain combines TRBV5-4 with TRBJ2-7, with TRBD2 matching 10 bases. J was trimmed by 7 bases and V by 0 bases; bases with no gene match: 7. This CDR3 has 15 amino acids. The germline V gene has CDR1 SGHNT and CDR2 YYREEE (reference sequence). CDR3 nucleotide sequence: TGTGCCAGCAGCTTGGACAGCGGGAGGGCTAATGAGCAGTACTTC. Residues: CASSLDSGRANEQYF.

This chain connects TRBV29-1 to TRBJ2-7; TRBD2 aligns across 10 bases. CDR1 and CDR2 (germline): SQVTM, ANQGSEA. V gave up 6 bases and J gave up 2 bases; unmatched junction bases: 4. The CDR3 contains 13 residues. The CDR3, as DNA: TGCAGCGTCATACTAGCGGGACCCTACGAGCAGTACTTC. It codes for CSVILAGPYEQYF.

This rearrangement joins TRBV7-9 to TRBJ1-5; 7 nucleotides line up with TRBD1. V lost 4 bases and J lost 4; bases outside the gene matches: 4. This CDR3 has 14 amino acids. CDR1 and CDR2 (germline): SEHNR, FQNEAQ (reference sequence). The CDR3 reads CASSSGGPNQPQHF. CDR3 sequence (DNA): TGTGCCAGCAGCTCAGGGGGTCCTAATCAGCCCCAGCATTTT.

This chain uses TRBV11-3 with TRBJ2-5, with TRBD2 identical over 7 bases. Germline CDR1 SGHNT, CDR2 YENEEA. V lost 5 bases, J lost 2 bases, and 8 bases stayed unmatched. This CDR3 has 15 residues. Here the CDR3 reads CASSPTSEPQETQYF. CDR3 in DNA: TGTGCCAGCAGCCCCACTAGCGAGCCTCAAGAGACCCAGTACTTC.

The V and J genes are TRBV18 and TRBJ2-1; possible D gene TRBD2, 6 bases. Germline-derived CDR1 and CDR2 are KGHSH and LQKENI. The CDR3 is 16 residues long. V shed 6 bases and J shed 7 bases, with 22 bases lying between them. The CDR3 DNA follows: TGTGCCAGCTCTGCTCATCCCGGGCCGGAGGGTAATGAGCAGTTCTTC. It specifies CASSAHPGPEGNEQFF.

This clone was recorded only once. The J gene is TRBJ2-7, the V gene TRBV12-3 or TRBV12-4; 9 bases match TRBD1. V was clipped by 6 bases and J by 3 bases; unmatched bases: 3. This CDR3 has 13 amino acids. CDR3: CASRRQGGYEQYF. CDR3 nucleotides: TGTGCCAGCAGGAGACAGGGGGGCTACGAGCAGTACTTC.

This clone has only one observation. The chain recombines TRBV28 with TRBJ1-3; a possible D gene is TRBD1 (6 bases). Germline-derived CDR1 and CDR2 are MDHEN and SYDVKM. The CDR3 has 14 residues. V was trimmed by 10 bases and J by 3 bases, leaving 16 bases between them. The CDR3 loop reads CATLLTGVGNTIYF. The CDR3 DNA follows: TGTGCCACCCTTCTGACAGGAGTTGGAAACACCATATATTTT.

This clone was counted a single time. This chain joins TRBV27 and TRBJ2-1; no reliable D call. CDR1 MNHEY and CDR2 SMNVEV come from the germline V gene (reference sequence). CDR3 length equals 16 residues. The V and J ends lost 0 bases and 8 bases respectively, with 17 bases between them. The CDR3 loop is CASSLSNRRAGDEQFF. CDR3 coding DNA: TGTGCCAGCAGTTTATCGAATCGACGTGCTGGAGATGAGCAGTTCTTC.

The gene calls are TRBV24-1 and TRBJ2-2; maybe TRBD1 (6 bases). V was clipped by 8 bases and J by 6 bases, with 12 bases between them. CDR1 is KGHDR, CDR2 SFDVKD, per germline. The CDR3 consists of 13 residues. The CDR3 coding sequence is TGTGCCACCAAAGGGGGTCCCGCCGGGGAGCTGTTTTTT. Encoded protein: CATKGGPAGELFF.

V gene TRBV6-1 combines with J gene TRBJ2-7; 8 bases align to TRBD1. The V segment lost 3 bases and the J segment 4 bases; nucleotides outside the gene matches: 8. Germline-derived CDR1 and CDR2 are MNHNS and SASEGT. This CDR3 contains 15 residues. This CDR3 reads CASSESGTGRYEQYF. CDR3 bases: TGTGCCAGCAGTGAGTCAGGGACAGGCCGATACGAGCAGTACTTC.

This chain joins TRBV28 and TRBJ1-1; maybe TRBD1 (6 bases). CDR3 length: 13 amino acids. Trimming stripped 5 bases from V and 7 bases from J, with 14 bases between. Looked up from germline, CDR1 is MDHEN and CDR2 is SYDVKM. CDR3: CASSVDSRYEAFF. Written as DNA, the CDR3 is TGTGCCAGCAGTGTGGACAGTCGGTATGAAGCTTTCTTT.

V usage is TRBV28 and J usage is TRBJ2-7; the match to TRBD2 covers 10 bases. The V gene end was trimmed by 7 bases and the J gene end by 1 base; junction bases not matched to a gene: 4. This CDR3 spans 14 amino acids. Germline V gene data show CDR1 as MDHEN and CDR2 as SYDVKM. In DNA form, the CDR3 reads TGTGCCAGCATCCGTAGCGGGAGGTCCTACGAGCAGTACTTC. Translation: CASIRSGRSYEQYF.

This clone occurred once. The V and J genes are TRBV27 and TRBJ2-1; weak D call: TRBD1 (5 bases). Trimming cost V 7 bases and J 0 bases, with 16 bases left between them. This CDR3 spans 16 amino acids. CDR1 is MNHEY and CDR2 is SMNVEV in the germline V gene (reference sequence). The CDR3 sequence is CASIGQGPSSYNEQFF. CDR3 in DNA: TGTGCCAGCATAGGTCAGGGCCCAAGCTCCTACAATGAGCAGTTCTTC.

J is TRBJ1-6 and V is TRBV19; no clear D gene. Germline V gene lookup returns CDR1 LNHDA and CDR2 SQIVND (reference sequence). V lost 7 bases and J 0 bases, leaving 13 bases between the germline ends. This CDR3 comprises 16 residues. The CDR3 DNA reads TGTGCCAGTACCGAAGACACCAGCTCCTATAATTCACCCCTCCACTTT. Encoded protein: CASTEDTSSYNSPLHF.

The chain carries TRBV25-1 and TRBJ1-2; 11 bases match TRBD1. V shed 4 bases, J shed 4 bases, and the junction held 8 bases outside the gene matches. The CDR3 spans 16 residues. Germline V gene data show CDR1 as MGHDK and CDR2 as SYGVNS. CDR3 in amino acids: CASSGYPGTGGYGYTF. The CDR3 coding sequence is TGTGCCAGCAGTGGATACCCCGGGACAGGGGGCTATGGCTACACCTTC.

V usage is TRBV14 and J usage is TRBJ2-1, with 7 positions matching TRBD1. Trimming cost V 3 bases and J 2 bases; bases outside gene matches: 10. The length of the CDR3 is 17 residues. CDR1 and CDR2 from the germline V gene are SGHDN and FVKESK. The DNA of the CDR3 is TGTGCCAGCAGCCACCGTTCTTGGGACAGCCCCTACAATGAGCAGTTCTTC. Its protein product is CASSHRSWDSPYNEQFF.

The chain recombines TRBV3-1 (or the pseudogene TRBV3-2) with TRBJ2-5; TRBD2 aligns across 14 bases. The germline gives CDR1 LGHDT, CDR2 YNNKEL (reference sequence). The CDR3 contains 16 residues. V lost 4 bases and J lost 7; bases outside the gene matches: 8. CDR3 loop: CASSPGGTSGRTTQYF. DNA of the CDR3: TGTGCCAGCAGCCCCGGGGGGACTAGCGGGAGAACGACCCAGTACTTC.

This clone turned up a few times. The CDR3: CASSPRTGDGNTIYF. CDR3 in DNA: TGTGCCAGCAGCCCCAGGACAGGGGATGGAAACACCATATATTTT. The chain joins TRBV7-2 to TRBJ1-3; 9 nucleotides agree with TRBD1. The CDR3 has 15 residues. V lost 5 bases and J lost 3; bases outside the gene matches: 5. CDR1 and CDR2 from the germline V gene are SGHTA and FQGNSA.

The gene calls are TRBV5-1 and TRBJ1-1; TRBD1 matches 9 bases. V was pared by 3 bases and J by 5 bases, with 8 bases of the junction left unmatched. The CDR3 is 15 residues long. Germline values: CDR1 SGHRS, CDR2 YFSETQ. This CDR3 is CASSWIGTGLTEAFF. The CDR3 DNA sequence: TGCGCCAGCAGCTGGATCGGGACAGGGTTAACTGAAGCTTTCTTT.